Sequencing of this T cell receptor (beta chain) was carried out in a study of T cell changes during pregnancy in multiple sclerosis. The CDR3 is 13 amino acids. Germline V gene data show CDR1 as LGHNA and CDR2 as YSLEER. V shed 2 bases and J shed 8 bases, with 12 bases lying between them. Method: immunoSEQ multiplex PCR; TCRdb's copy keeps in-frame clones and lacks some. The table records fewer than 45,000 clones, about 90% of them present only once. V is TRBV4-3 and J is TRBJ1-2; D possibly corresponds to TRBD1 (5 bases). The sequence came from a female donor in good health, enrolled as a control in a pregnancy study. The sequenced sample was CD4+ T cells from peripheral blood mononuclear cells, obtained in the third trimester of pregnancy. The DNA of the CDR3 is TGCGCCAGCAGCCAACGGAAAGGGGTCGGCTACACCTTC. Translation gives CASSQRKGVGYTF.